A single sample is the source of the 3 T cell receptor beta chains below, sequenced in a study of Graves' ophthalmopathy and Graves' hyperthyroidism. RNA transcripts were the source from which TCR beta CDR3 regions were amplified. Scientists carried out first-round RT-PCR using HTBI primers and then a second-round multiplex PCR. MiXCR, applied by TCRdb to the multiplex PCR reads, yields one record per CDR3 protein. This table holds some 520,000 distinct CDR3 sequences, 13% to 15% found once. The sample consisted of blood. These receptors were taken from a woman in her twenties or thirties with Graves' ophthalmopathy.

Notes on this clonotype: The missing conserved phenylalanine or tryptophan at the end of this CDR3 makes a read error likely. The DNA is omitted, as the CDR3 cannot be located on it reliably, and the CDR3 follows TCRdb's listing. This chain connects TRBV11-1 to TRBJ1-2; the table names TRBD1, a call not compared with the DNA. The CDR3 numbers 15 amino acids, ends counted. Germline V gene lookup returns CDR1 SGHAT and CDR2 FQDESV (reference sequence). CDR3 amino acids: CASSHRQGGGYGYSY.

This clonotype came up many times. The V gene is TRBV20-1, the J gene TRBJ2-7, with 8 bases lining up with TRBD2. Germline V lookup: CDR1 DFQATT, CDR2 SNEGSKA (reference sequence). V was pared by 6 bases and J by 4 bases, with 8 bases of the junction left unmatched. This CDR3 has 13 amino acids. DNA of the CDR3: TGCAGTGCCACAAGAAGCGGGAGTTACGAGCAGTACTTC. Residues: CSATRSGSYEQYF.

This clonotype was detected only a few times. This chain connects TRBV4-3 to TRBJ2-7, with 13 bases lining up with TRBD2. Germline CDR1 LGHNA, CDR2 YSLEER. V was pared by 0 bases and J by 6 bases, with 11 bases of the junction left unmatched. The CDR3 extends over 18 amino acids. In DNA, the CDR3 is TGCGCCAGCAGCCAAGATATAGGACTAGCGGGAGAAATTTCCGAGCAGTACTTC. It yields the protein CASSQDIGLAGEISEQYF.